One TCR beta chain is described in this entry. The antigen remains undetermined. MiXCR, applied by TCRdb to the reads, yields one record per CDR3 protein. Of fewer than 150,000 distinct CDR3 sequences listed, 30% to 35% are singletons. Germline CDR1 MNHEY, CDR2 SMNVEV (reference sequence). The CDR3 covers 15 residues. V was shortened by 5 bases and J by 4 bases, with 17 bases between the two germline ends. These data come from a study of T cell repertoires in cytomegalovirus infection. Study-wide background: CMV infection and matching HLA type were both indicated by public TCR beta signatures. Study results and caveats: In two of eight donors, the top clonotype was HLA-C-restricted CMV-specific.

The sequence derives from a human donor in good health (CMV status not recorded). Some clones in this sample may be carry-over from other donors' samples. Here the sequenced sample was CD8+ T cells from cultured PBMCs, taken from culture after CMV antigen stimulation. The chain joins TRBV27 to TRBJ1-1; D not certain. CDR3 residues: CASSLDGPRATEAFF. The CDR3 DNA is TGTGCCAGCAGTCTTGATGGGCCTAGGGCCACTGAAGCTTTCTTT.